This T cell receptor beta chain originates from a study of radiation and T cells in renal cell carcinoma. This CDR3 has 14 amino acids. V was clipped by 4 bases and J by 5 bases, with 14 bases between them. Germline-derived CDR1 and CDR2 are MNHEY and SMNVEV (reference sequence). Time point specified: baseline pretreatment blood. Specified treatment: 15 Gy SBRT to primary tumor, nephrectomy 4 weeks later. Clear cell pathology was present in this patient's renal cell carcinoma. Only in-frame clones appear in the TCRdb table, and some are missing; sequencing was by immunoSEQ multiplex PCR. This sample carries 150,000 or so clones, approximately 87% of them seen once, and the ten largest clones take around 21%.

The rearrangement joins TRBV27 to TRBJ2-5, with a weak D call TRBD2 (6 bases). The sequence was obtained from a woman aged 50 to 65 with renal cell carcinoma. The sample in question was blood, obtained from a patient whose treatment included radiotherapy and nephrectomy. CDR3 region: CASSSAGGGETQYF. The DNA for the CDR3 is TGTGCCAGCAGTTCAGCGGGTGGGGGGGAGACCCAGTACTTC.